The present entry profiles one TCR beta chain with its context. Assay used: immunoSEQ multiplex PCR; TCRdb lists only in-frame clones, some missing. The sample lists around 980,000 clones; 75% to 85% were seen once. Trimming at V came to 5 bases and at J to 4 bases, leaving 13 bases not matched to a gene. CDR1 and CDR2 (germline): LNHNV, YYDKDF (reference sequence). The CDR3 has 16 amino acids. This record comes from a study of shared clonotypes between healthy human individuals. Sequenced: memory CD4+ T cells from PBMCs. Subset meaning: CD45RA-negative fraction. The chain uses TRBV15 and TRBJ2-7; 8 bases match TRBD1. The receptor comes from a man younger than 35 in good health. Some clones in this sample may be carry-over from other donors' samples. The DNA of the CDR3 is TGTGCCACCAGCTCAGGGGGCAGGGCGCCCAGTTACGAGCAGTACTTC. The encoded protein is CATSSGGRAPSYEQYF. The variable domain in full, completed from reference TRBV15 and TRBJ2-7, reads DAMVIQNPRYQVTQFGKPVTLSCSQTLNHNVMYWYQQKSSQAPKLLFHYYDKDFNNEADTPDNFQSRRPNTSFCFLDIRSPGLGDTAMYLCATSSGGRAPSYEQYFGPGTRLTVT.